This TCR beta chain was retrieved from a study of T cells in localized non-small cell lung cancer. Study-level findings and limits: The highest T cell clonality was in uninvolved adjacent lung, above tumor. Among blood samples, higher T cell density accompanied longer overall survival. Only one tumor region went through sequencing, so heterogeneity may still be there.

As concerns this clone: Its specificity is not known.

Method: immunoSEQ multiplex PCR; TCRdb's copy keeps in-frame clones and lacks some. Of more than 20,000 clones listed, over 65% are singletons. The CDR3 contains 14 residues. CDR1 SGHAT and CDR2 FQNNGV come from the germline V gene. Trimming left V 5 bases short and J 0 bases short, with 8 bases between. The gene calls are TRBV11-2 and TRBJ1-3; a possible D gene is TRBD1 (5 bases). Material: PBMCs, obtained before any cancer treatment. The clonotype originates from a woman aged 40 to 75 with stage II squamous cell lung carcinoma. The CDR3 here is CASSRDFSGNTIYF. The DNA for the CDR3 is TGTGCCAGCAGCAGGGACTTCTCTGGAAACACCATATATTTT.